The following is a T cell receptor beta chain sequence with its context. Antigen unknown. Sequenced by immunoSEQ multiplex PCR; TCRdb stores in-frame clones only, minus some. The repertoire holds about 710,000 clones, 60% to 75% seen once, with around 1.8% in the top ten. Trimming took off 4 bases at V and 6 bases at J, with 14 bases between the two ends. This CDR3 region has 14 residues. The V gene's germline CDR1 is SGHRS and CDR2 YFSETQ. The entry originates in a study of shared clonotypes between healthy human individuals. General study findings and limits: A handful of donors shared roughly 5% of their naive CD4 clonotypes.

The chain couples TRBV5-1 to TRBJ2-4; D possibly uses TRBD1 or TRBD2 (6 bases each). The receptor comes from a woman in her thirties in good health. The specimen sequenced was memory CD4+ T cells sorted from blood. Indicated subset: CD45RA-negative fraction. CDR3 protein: CASSPGAEGNIQYF. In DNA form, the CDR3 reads TGCGCCAGCAGCCCGGGGGCCGAGGGAAACATTCAGTACTTC.